This T cell receptor (beta chain) came from a study of blood T cell repertoires in COVID-19. Per the authors' pipeline: Nucleated cell counts were estimated from reference gene primer amplification. This table comes from immunoSEQ multiplex PCR, and its TCRdb copy is limited to in-frame clones, with some not included. Clone size and V and J calls were adopted from that table, with D and trimming inferred from the DNA. In the table there are 150,000 or so clones, around 92% of which are singletons. Germline V gene data show CDR1 as MDHEN and CDR2 as SYDVKM. The length of the CDR3 is 15 residues. V dropped 5 bases and J dropped 5; count of bases not matched to a gene: 9.

The chain joins TRBV28 to TRBJ1-2, with 9 nucleotides matching TRBD1. The TCR comes from a man aged 30-40 years with COVID-19, enrolled during active disease. Sequencing input: peripheral blood. CDR3 nucleotide sequence: TGTGCCAGCAGTCTTCTACCGGGACAGGGATATGGCTACACCTTC. As protein: CASSLLPGQGYGYTF.